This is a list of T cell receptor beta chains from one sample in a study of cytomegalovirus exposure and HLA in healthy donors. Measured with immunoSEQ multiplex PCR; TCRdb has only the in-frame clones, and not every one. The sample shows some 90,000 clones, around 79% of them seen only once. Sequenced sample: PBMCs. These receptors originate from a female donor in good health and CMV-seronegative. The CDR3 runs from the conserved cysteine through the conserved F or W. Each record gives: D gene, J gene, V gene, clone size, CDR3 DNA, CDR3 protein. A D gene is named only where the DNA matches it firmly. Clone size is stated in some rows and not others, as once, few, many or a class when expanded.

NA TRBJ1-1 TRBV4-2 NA TGTGCCAGCAGCCAAGCCCTGGGCACCGCGAACACTGAAGCTTTCTTT CASSQALGTANTEAFF
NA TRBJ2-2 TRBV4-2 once TGTGCCAGCAGCCAAGAGGGTAGTGACTCCGGGGAGCTGTTTTTT CASSQEGSDSGELFF
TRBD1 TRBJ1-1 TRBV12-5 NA TGTGCTAGTGGTTCACCACGAGACCGACAGGGAAGGACTGAAGCTTTCTTT CASGSPRDRQGRTEAFF
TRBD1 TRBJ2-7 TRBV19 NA TGTGCCAGTAGGGACGGGACAGGGGGGATATACGAGCAGTACTTC CASRDGTGGIYEQYF
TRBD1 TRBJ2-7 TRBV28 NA TGTGCCAGCAGTCACAGGGGGATCTCCTACGAGCAGTACTTC CASSHRGISYEQYF
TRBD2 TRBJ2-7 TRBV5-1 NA TGCGCCAGCAGCTTGGGACTAGCGGGGAGTGAGCAGTACTTC CASSLGLAGSEQYF
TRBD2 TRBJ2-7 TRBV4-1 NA TGCGCCAGCAGCCAAGATACTAGCGGGGGGGCCTCCTACGAGCAGTACTTC CASSQDTSGGASYEQYF
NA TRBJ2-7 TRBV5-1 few TGCGCCAGCAGCGAAGACAACTCCTACGAGCAGTACTTC CASSEDNSYEQYF
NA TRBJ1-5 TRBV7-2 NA TGTGCCAGCAGCTTAGGCTCTCTCCCGGTTCCGTCCCAGCATTTT CASSLGSLPVPSQHF
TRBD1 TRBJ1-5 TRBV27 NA TGTGCCAGCAGTTCTAACCCCGGACAGGGGCTGGGGCAGCCCCAGCATTTT CASSSNPGQGLGQPQHF
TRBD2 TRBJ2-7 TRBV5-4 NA TGTGCCAGCAGCTGGGGGAGCGGGACCGACTACGAGCAGTACTTC CASSWGSGTDYEQYF
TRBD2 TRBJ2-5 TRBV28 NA TGTGCCAGCAGTTTTATGAGCGGGGGGGAGACCCAGTACTTC CASSFMSGGETQYF
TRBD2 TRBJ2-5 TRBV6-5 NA TGTGCCAGCAGTCCGGCTCCCACTAGCGGAAAGACCCAGTACTTC CASSPAPTSGKTQYF
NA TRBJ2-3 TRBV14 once TGTGCCAGCAGCCTGGCGGCGGTAGATACGCAGTATTTT CASSLAAVDTQYF
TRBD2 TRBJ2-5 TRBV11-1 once TGTGCCAGCAGCTTAGAGGAGGGACTAGCGCAAGAGACCCAGTACTTC CASSLEEGLAQETQYF
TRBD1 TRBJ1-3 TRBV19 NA TGTGCCAGTACGGGACAGGGGACCTCATCTGGAAACACCATATATTTT CASTGQGTSSGNTIYF
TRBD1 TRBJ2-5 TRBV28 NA TGTGCCAGCGGACAGGGGCTCCAAGAGACCCAGTACTTC CASGQGLQETQYF
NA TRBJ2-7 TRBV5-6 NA TGTGCCAGCAGCTTGGGAAGGGGAAATAACTACGAGCAGTACTTC CASSLGRGNNYEQYF
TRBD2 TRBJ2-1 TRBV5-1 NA TGCGCCAGCAGCTCTACGGGAGGGAACTTCAATGAGCAGTTCTTC CASSSTGGNFNEQFF
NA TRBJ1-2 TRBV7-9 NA TGTGCCAGCAGCTTAGTGGGGGGGGATGGCTACACCTTC CASSLVGGDGYTF
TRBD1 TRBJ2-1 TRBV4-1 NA TGCGCCAGCAGCTTATCGGACAGGGTCTACAATGAGCAGTTCTTC CASSLSDRVYNEQFF
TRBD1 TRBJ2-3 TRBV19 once TGTGCCAGCAGATCAGGACAGGGGCCAGATACGCAGTATTTT CASRSGQGPDTQYF
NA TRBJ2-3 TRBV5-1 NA TGCGCCAGTACCGAGGAGGGGGCGAGGGATACGCAGTATTTT CASTEEGARDTQYF
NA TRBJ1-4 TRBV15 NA TGTGCCACCAGCGAACAGGGTTGGGATGAAAAACTGTTTTTT CATSEQGWDEKLFF
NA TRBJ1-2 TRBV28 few TGTGCCAGCAGTTTCTCCGGGGTTAGCTATGGCTACACCTTC CASSFSGVSYGYTF
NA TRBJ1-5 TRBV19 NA TGTGCCAGTAGTGTCCGGGACATCGATCAGCCCCAGCATTTT CASSVRDIDQPQHF
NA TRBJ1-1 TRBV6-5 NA TGTGCCAGCAGCCTTGTACAGGGTTCTTCCGGTTTCTTT CASSLVQGSSGFF
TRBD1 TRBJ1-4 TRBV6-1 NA TGTGCCAGCAGTATATACAGGGGAGATGAAAAACTGTTTTTT CASSIYRGDEKLFF
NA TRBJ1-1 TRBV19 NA TGTGCCAGTAGAAAACCGGCAGGGTTGAACACTGAAGCTTTCTTT CASRKPAGLNTEAFF
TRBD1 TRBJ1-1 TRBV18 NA TGTGCCAGCTCAGGGTTTGGCCAGGGGGACGCTGAAGCTTTCTTT CASSGFGQGDAEAFF
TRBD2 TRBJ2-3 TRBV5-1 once TGCGCCAGCAGCTTGGGTGTTAGCGGGACTACAGATACGCAGTATTTT CASSLGVSGTTDTQYF
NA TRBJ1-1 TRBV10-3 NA TGTGCCATCAGTGAAGGGGGTTACACTGAAGCTTTCTTT CAISEGGYTEAFF
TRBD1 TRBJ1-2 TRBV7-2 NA TGTGCCAGCAGCCGCTCGGACAGGGAAAACTACACCTTC CASSRSDRENYTF
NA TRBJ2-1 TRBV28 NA TGTGCCTGCGCGGGACGCGGGACCCTAACTGGGAATGAGCAGTTCTTC CACAGRGTLTGNEQFF
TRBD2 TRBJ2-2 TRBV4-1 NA TGCGCCAGCAGCCAAGAAGGGCTAGCGGGGGGGCGGGTGTTCACCGGGGAGCTGTTTTTT CASSQEGLAGGRVFTGELFF
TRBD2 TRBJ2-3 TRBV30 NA TGTGCCTGGACCCTAGAGATAGCGGGGGGGCCAGATACGCAGTATTTT CAWTLEIAGGPDTQYF
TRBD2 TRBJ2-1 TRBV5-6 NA TGTGCCAGCAGCGAATGGACTAGCGGGAGGCGATCCTACAATGAGCAGTTCTTC CASSEWTSGRRSYNEQFF
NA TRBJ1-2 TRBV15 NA TGTGCCACCAGCAGGGCGGGTGTGCAGAATGGCTACACCTTC CATSRAGVQNGYTF
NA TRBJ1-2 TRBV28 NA TGTGCCAGCAGTTTCGGAAAGGCAGGCGGGTATGGCTACACCTTC CASSFGKAGGYGYTF
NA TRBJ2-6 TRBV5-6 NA TGTGCCAGCAGCTTCCAGGCGAGCTCTGGGGCCAACGTCCTGACTTTC CASSFQASSGANVLTF